This TCR beta chain comes out of a study of OX40 agonist ivuxolimab in advanced cancers. The CDR3 totals 15 residues. With 1 base removed from V and 8 bases from J, the gap between germline ends came to 17 bases. Germline V gives CDR1 MNHNS, CDR2 SASEGT. Points on this clone: Its antigen is unknown.

Findings and caveats of the study: Patients who responded partially at 0.1-3.0 mg/kg showed clonal expansion ranking among the lowest. With doses of 0.1 to 3.0 mg/kg, CD4+ and CD8+ blood T cells had undergone clonal expansion by week 6.

Clones were sequenced by immunoSEQ multiplex PCR, and TCRdb holds only the in-frame ones, with some missing. The table includes approximately 66,000 clones, less than 85% detected once. The specimen was CD4+ or CD8+ T cells sorted from blood, collected in a trial of the OX40 agonist ivuxolimab. The V call is TRBV6-1, the J call TRBJ1-2; perhaps TRBD1 as D (6 bases). This receptor was obtained from an adult with an advanced solid tumor such as melanoma, head and neck, liver or kidney cancer. The CDR3: CASSEVLQGSWGYTF. The CDR3 nucleotides are TGTGCCAGCAGTGAAGTCTTACAGGGCTCCTGGGGCTACACCTTC.